This is a list of T cell receptor beta chains from one sample in a study of shared clonotypes between healthy human individuals. Clones were read by immunoSEQ multiplex PCR, and TCRdb kept only the in-frame ones, dropping some. The data hold 2 million to 2.5 million clones, with more than 80% observed a single time. Sequences were obtained from naive CD4+ T cells from PBMCs. The source of these receptors is a young man in good health. Some clones in this sample may be carry-over from other donors' samples. The CDR3 runs from the conserved cysteine through the conserved F or W. The D gene is left open where the match is weak. Clone size is stated in some rows and not others, as once, few, many or a class when expanded.

d_call j_call clone_size v_call cdr3_nt cdr3_aa
TRBD1 TRBJ2-3 once TRBV6-6 TGTGCCAGCAGTTACAGGCAGGGGGCCACAGATACGCAGTATTTT CASSYRQGATDTQYF
TRBD2 TRBJ2-3 NA TRBV7-6 TGTGCCAGCAGCCTTAGCGGGAGGGCAGATACGCAGTATTTT CASSLSGRADTQYF
NA TRBJ2-1 NA TRBV10-3 TGTGCCATCGGAGAGGGCAGGGAGTCCTACAATGAGCAGTTCTTC CAIGEGRESYNEQFF
TRBD2 TRBJ2-7 once TRBV7-9 TGTGCCAGCAGCTTGGGACTAGCGGACACCTACGAGCAGTACTTC CASSLGLADTYEQYF
TRBD1 TRBJ1-4 NA TRBV5-1 TGCGCCAGCAGCGTGGGACAGGGCGATGAAAAACTGTTTTTT CASSVGQGDEKLFF
NA TRBJ1-4 NA TRBV29-1 TGCAGCGCCGTCACTCGACCATCGGGCAATGAAAAACTGTTTTTT CSAVTRPSGNEKLFF
NA TRBJ2-7 NA TRBV7-9 TGTGCCAGCAGCTTATCGTCACGGTGGGGAAACGAGCAGTACTTC CASSLSSRWGNEQYF
NA TRBJ2-7 NA TRBV2 TGTGCCAGCAGTAACGACGTGGAGGGCGAGCAGTACTTC CASSNDVEGEQYF
NA TRBJ1-2 NA TRBV19 TGTGCCAGTAGTAGCCGACAATGGAATGGCTACACCTTC CASSSRQWNGYTF
TRBD1 TRBJ2-7 NA TRBV6-5 TGTGCCAGCAGTTACTCGTTACAGGGGGGATACGAGCAGTACTTC CASSYSLQGGYEQYF
NA TRBJ1-1 NA TRBV5-1 TGCGCCAGCAGCTTGGCTTCAGCAAGTTTAGGGGCTTTCTTT CASSLASASLGAFF
NA TRBJ2-1 NA TRBV7-9 TGTGCCAGCAGCCGTCCCGACAATGAGCAGTTCTTC CASSRPDNEQFF
TRBD1 TRBJ1-5 few TRBV14 TGTGCCAGCAGCCCACAGGGGTCCATCAATCAGCCCCAGCATTTT CASSPQGSINQPQHF
TRBD1 TRBJ2-1 NA TRBV4-1 TGCGCCAGCAGCAGGGGGCTGGTCAATGAGCAGTTCTTC CASSRGLVNEQFF
TRBD2 TRBJ2-1 NA TRBV5-1 TGCGCCAGCAGCTTGGCGGCTAGCGGGACGAGTGAGCAGTTCTTC CASSLAASGTSEQFF
TRBD2 TRBJ2-5 NA TRBV5-1 TGCGCCAGCAGCTTGACTAGCGTCCAAGAGACCCAGTACTTC CASSLTSVQETQYF
NA TRBJ1-1 NA TRBV7-2 TGTGCCAGCAGCCGCGGGTGGGGTGAAGCTTTCTTT CASSRGWGEAFF
NA TRBJ2-3 NA TRBV7-2 TGTGCCAGCAGCTTAGAGCGAGACGATACGCAGTATTTT CASSLERDDTQYF
TRBD1 TRBJ1-2 NA TRBV28 TGTGCCAGCAGGGGACAGGGAAGGGATGGCTACACCTTC CASRGQGRDGYTF
NA TRBJ1-5 NA TRBV10-3 TGTGCCATCAGTGAGCCCCCGGGGAGGGATCAGCCCCAGCATTTT CAISEPPGRDQPQHF
NA TRBJ1-2 NA TRBV29-1 TGCAGCGTGGAGGTGGCCAACTATGGCTACACCTTC CSVEVANYGYTF
NA TRBJ2-1 NA TRBV28 TGTGCCACCTACAGGGTGGGTGAGCAGTTCTTC CATYRVGEQFF
NA TRBJ1-2 NA TRBV28 TGTGCCAGCAGTTTTCCGGCCCCGCCTGGCTACACCTTC CASSFPAPPGYTF
TRBD2 TRBJ2-7 NA TRBV7-8 TGTGCCAGCAAAGAGCGGGAATCCTCAGGCGAGCAGTACTTC CASKERESSGEQYF
TRBD1 TRBJ2-1 NA TRBV27 TGTGCCAGCAGTTTATCATCGGGCACCGGGACAGGGTTCATGAGTGAGCAGTTCTTC CASSLSSGTGTGFMSEQFF
NA TRBJ2-1 once TRBV7-8 TGTGCCAGCAGCTTAACGGAGAGCTCCTACAATGAGCAGTTCTTC CASSLTESSYNEQFF
NA TRBJ2-7 NA TRBV11-2 TGTGCCAGCAACAAGCCCCCCCGGCTCTCCTACGAGCAGTACTTC CASNKPPRLSYEQYF
NA TRBJ1-1 NA TRBV5-1 TGCGCCAGCAGCGGGCAGGGAGGGACTGAAGCTTTCTTT CASSGQGGTEAFF
TRBD1 TRBJ2-1 NA TRBV5-4 TGTGCCAGCAGCCCAGGCCACAGGGGCCAATATGAGCAGTTCTTC CASSPGHRGQYEQFF
NA TRBJ1-2 once TRBV28 TGTGCCAGCAGTACCCCCGGCGGGGGGGCTTTTATCTATGGCTACACCTTC CASSTPGGGAFIYGYTF
NA TRBJ2-5 once TRBV7-6 TGTGCCAGCAGCTTTGGTCCCCTGTCGGAGACCCAGTACTTC CASSFGPLSETQYF
TRBD2 TRBJ2-1 NA TRBV5-1 TGCGCCAGCAGCTTTATGTCGGGTAGCGGGATCGACAATGAGCAGTTCTTC CASSFMSGSGIDNEQFF
NA TRBJ1-5 NA TRBV7-9 TGTGCCAGCAGCCTCGGGGGGGACAATCAGCCCCAGCATTTT CASSLGGDNQPQHF
NA TRBJ2-6 NA TRBV25-1 TGTGCCAGCACCCCGGACCCTGGGGCCAACGTCCTGACTTTC CASTPDPGANVLTF
NA TRBJ1-3 once TRBV5-1 TGCGCCAGCACCGAGGGGAGCTCTGGAAACACCATATATTTT CASTEGSSGNTIYF
TRBD1 TRBJ2-5 NA TRBV7-9 TGTGCCAGCAGGCCAGGGGGATTCTTGGAGACCCAGTACTTC CASRPGGFLETQYF
TRBD1 TRBJ1-1 NA TRBV2 TGTGCCAGTACAGGGGATAGCGCGAACACTGAAGCTTTCTTT CASTGDSANTEAFF
NA TRBJ2-7 NA TRBV5-8 TGTGCCAGCAGCCCCCGGGACCAAGCCTACGAGCAGTACTTC CASSPRDQAYEQYF
NA TRBJ2-1 NA TRBV11-3 TGTGCCAGCAGCTTAGGCGGTTTCGGCCAAAGATATGAGCAGTTCTTC CASSLGGFGQRYEQFF
NA TRBJ1-3 NA TRBV6-6 TGTGCCAGCAGCCCGGGACGAGACCCTGGAAACACCATATATTTT CASSPGRDPGNTIYF
NA TRBJ1-2 NA TRBV2 TGTGCCAGCACCCGTGAGGGGGGCGGAGAAGGCTACACCTTC CASTREGGGEGYTF
NA TRBJ1-2 NA TRBV6-1 TGTGCCAGCAGTGAAATAGGGGTCTATGGCTACACCTTC CASSEIGVYGYTF
NA TRBJ1-5 few TRBV5-1 TGCGCCAGCAGCCCGGGACCGAATAGCAATCAGCCCCAGCATTTT CASSPGPNSNQPQHF